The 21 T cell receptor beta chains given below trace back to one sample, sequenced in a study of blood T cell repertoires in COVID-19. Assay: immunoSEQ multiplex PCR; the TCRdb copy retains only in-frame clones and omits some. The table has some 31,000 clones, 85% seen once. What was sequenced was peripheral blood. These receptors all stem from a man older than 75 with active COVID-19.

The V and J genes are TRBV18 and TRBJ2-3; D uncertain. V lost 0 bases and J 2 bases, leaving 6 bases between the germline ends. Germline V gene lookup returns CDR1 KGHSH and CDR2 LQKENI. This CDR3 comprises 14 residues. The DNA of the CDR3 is TGTGCCAGCTCACCACCGGTACACACAGATACGCAGTATTTT. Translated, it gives CASSPPVHTDTQYF. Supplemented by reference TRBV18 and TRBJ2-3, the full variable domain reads NAGVMQNPRHLVRRRGQEARLRCSPMKGHSHVYWYRQLPEEGLKFMVYLQKENIIDESGMPKERFSAEFPKEGPSILRIQQVVRGDSAAYFCASSPPVHTDTQYFGPGTRLTVL.

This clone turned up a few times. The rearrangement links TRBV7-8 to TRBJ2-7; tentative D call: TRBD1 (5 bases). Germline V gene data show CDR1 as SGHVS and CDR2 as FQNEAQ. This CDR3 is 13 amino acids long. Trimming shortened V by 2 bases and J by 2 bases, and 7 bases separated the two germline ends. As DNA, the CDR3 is TGTGCCAGCAGCTTAAACAGGCCCTACGAGCAGTACTTC. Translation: CASSLNRPYEQYF.

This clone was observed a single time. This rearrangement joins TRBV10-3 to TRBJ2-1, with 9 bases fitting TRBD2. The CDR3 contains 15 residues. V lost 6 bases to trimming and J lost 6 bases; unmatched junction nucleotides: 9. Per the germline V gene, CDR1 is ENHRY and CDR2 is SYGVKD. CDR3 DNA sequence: TGTGCCATCAGACCAAGCGGGGGGCCTATCAATGAGCAGTTCTTC. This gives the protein CAIRPSGGPINEQFF.

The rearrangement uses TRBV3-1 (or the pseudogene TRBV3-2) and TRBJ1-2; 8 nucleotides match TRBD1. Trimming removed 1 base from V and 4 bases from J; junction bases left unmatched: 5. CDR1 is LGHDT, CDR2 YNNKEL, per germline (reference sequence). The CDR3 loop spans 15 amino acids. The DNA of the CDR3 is TGTGCCAGCAGCCAAGGGACAGGGTTTGGCTATGGCTACACCTTC. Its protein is CASSQGTGFGYGYTF.

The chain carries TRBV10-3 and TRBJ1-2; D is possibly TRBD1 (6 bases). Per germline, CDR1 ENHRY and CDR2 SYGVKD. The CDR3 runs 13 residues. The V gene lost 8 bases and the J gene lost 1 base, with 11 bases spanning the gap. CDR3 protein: CAIQDSLNYGYTF. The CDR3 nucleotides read TGTGCCATCCAGGACAGCCTTAACTATGGCTACACCTTC.

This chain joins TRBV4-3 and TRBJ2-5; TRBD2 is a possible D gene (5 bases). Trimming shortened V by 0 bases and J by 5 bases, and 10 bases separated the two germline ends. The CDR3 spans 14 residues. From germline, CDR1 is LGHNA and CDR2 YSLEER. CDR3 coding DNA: TGCGCCAGCAGCCAAGATCCGTGGGAGGAGACCCAGTACTTC. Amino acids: CASSQDPWEETQYF.

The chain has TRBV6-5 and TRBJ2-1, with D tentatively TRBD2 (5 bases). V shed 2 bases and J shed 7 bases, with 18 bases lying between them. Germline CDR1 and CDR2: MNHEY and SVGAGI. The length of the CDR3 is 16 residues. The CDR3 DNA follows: TGTGCCAGCAGTTACGAGGCGCGAAAGGGCGGGAATGAGCAGTTCTTC. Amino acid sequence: CASSYEARKGGNEQFF.

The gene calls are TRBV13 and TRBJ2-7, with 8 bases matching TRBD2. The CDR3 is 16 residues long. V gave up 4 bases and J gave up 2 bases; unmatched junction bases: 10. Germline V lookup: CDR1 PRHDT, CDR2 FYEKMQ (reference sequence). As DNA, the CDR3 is TGTGCCAGCAGCTACACACCCGGCGGGGGGACCTACGAGCAGTACTTC. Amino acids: CASSYTPGGGTYEQYF.

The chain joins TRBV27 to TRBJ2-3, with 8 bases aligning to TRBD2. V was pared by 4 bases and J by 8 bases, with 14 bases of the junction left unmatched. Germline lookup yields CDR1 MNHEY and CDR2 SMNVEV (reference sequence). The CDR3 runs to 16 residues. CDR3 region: CASSSGSGGPVTTQYF. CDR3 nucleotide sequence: TGTGCCAGCAGTTCGGGGAGCGGGGGACCTGTTACTACGCAGTATTTT.

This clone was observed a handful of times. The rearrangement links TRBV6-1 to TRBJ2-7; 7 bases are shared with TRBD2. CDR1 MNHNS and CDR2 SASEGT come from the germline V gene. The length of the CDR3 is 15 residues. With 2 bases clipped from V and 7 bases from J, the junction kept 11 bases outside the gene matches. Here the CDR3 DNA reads TGTGCCAGCAGTGAATCCAATGCCTTGGGAGGGGAGCAGTACTTC. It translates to CASSESNALGGEQYF.

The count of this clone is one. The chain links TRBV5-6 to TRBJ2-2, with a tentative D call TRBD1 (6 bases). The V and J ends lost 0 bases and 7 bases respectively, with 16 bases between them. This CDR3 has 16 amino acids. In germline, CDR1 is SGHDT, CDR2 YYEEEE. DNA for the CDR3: TGTGCCAGCAGCTTGGCCCACAGGGTGGATGTCGGGGAGCTGTTTTTT. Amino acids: CASSLAHRVDVGELFF.

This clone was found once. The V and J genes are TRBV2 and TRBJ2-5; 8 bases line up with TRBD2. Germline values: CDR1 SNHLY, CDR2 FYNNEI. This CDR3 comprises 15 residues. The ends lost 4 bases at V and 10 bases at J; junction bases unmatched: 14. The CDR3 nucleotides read TGTGCCAGCAGTGGGACTAGCTCGTACCTGGGGAACCAGTACTTC. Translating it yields CASSGTSSYLGNQYF.

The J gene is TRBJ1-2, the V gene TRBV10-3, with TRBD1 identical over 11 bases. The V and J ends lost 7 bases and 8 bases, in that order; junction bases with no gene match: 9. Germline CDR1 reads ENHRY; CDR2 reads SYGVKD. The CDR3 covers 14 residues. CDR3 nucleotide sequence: TGTGCCATCAACGCCGGACAGGGGGCGAAAGGCTACACCTTC. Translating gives CAINAGQGAKGYTF.

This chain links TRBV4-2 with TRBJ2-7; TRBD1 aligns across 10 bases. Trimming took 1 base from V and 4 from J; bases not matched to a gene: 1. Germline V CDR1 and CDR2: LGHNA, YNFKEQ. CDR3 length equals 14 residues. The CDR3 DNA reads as TGTGCCAGCAGCCAAGGACAGGGGGCATACGAGCAGTACTTC. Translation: CASSQGQGAYEQYF.

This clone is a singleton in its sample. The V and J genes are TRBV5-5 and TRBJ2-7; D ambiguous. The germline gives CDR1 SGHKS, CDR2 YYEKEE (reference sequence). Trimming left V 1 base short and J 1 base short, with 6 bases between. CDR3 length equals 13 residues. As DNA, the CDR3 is TGTGCCAGCAGCTTGCACGGTTCCTACGAGCAGTACTTC. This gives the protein CASSLHGSYEQYF.

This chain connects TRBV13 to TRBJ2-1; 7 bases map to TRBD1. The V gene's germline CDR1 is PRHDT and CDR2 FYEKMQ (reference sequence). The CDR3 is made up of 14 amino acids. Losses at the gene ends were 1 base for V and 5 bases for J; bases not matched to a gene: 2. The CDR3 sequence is CASSLETGNNEQFF. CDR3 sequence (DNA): TGTGCCAGCAGCTTAGAGACAGGGAACAATGAGCAGTTCTTC.

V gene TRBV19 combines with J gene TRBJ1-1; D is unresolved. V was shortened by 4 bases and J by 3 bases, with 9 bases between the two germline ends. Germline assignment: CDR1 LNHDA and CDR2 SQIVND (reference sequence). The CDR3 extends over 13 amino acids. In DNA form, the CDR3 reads TGTGCCAGTAGTACAGGTTCGGACACTGAAGCTTTCTTT. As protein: CASSTGSDTEAFF.

CDR3 sequence reads: CASSWGQINTEAFF. Here the CDR3 DNA reads TGTGCCAGCAGCTGGGGACAGATTAACACTGAAGCTTTCTTT. This chain connects TRBV5-6 to TRBJ1-1, with TRBD1 identical over 7 bases. CDR3 length: 14 residues. Germline V lookup: CDR1 SGHDT, CDR2 YYEEEE. The J segment lost 2 bases and the V segment lost 3 bases, leaving 4 bases of the junction unmatched.

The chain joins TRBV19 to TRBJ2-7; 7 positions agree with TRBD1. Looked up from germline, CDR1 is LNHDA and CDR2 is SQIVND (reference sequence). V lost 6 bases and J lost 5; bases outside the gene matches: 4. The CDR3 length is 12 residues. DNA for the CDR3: TGTGCCAGTAGACAGGGGTTTGACGAGCAGTACTTC. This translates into CASRQGFDEQYF.

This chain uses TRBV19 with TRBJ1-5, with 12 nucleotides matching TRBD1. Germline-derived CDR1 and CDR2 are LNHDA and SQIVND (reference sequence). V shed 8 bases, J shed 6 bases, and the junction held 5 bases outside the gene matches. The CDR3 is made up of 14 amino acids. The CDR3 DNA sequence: TGTGCCAGTTCCGGGACAGGGGGCGTTCAGCCCCAGCATTTT. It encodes CASSGTGGVQPQHF. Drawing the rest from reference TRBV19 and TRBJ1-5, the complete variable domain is DGGITQSPKYLFRKEGQNVTLSCEQNLNHDAMYWYRQDPGQGLRLIYYSQIVNDFQKGDIAEGYSVSREKKESFPLTVTSAQKNPTAFYLCASSGTGGVQPQHFGDGTRLSIL.

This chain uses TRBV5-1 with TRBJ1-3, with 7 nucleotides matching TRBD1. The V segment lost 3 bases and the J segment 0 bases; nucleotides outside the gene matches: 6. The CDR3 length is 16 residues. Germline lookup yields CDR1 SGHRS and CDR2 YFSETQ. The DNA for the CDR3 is TGCGCCAGCAGCTCGGGACAGACTTACTCTGGAAACACCATATATTTT. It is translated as CASSSGQTYSGNTIYF.